A selection of T cell receptor beta chains follows, all from one sample in a study of blood T cell repertoires in COVID-19. Generated by immunoSEQ multiplex PCR, the TCRdb table keeps only in-frame clones and is missing some. The sample consists of about 150,000 clones, 85% to 90% of them appearing once. The sequencing input was peripheral blood. The receptors derive from a man aged 18 to 30 with COVID-19, enrolled during active disease. CDR3s include the opening cysteine and the closing phenylalanine or tryptophan. The D gene is left open where the match is weak. Expanded clones get a size class; other rows say once, few or many, or leave the size out.

>.|TRBV18|TRBJ2-7|.
CASSPISAGYEQYF
TGTGCCAGCTCACCTATTAGCGCAGGTTACGAGCAGTACTTC
>.|TRBV9|TRBJ1-1|.
CASSGTGSKNTEAFF
TGTGCCAGCAGCGGCACCGGGTCTAAAAACACTGAAGCTTTCTTT
>.|TRBV18|TRBJ1-2|TRBD1
CASSPQTGAPGGYTF
TGTGCCAGCTCACCACAGACAGGGGCACCGGGTGGCTACACCTTC
>.|TRBV6-4|TRBJ2-1|.
CASSDSVGVSYNEQFF
TGTGCCAGCAGTGACTCGGTAGGGGTGTCCTACAATGAGCAGTTCTTC
>.|TRBV3-1/TRBV3-2|TRBJ2-5|TRBD2
CASSQDSAAGGRRETQYF
TGTGCCAGCAGCCAAGATTCGGCGGCGGGAGGGCGTCGAGAGACCCAGTACTTC
>.|TRBV12-3/TRBV12-4|TRBJ1-4|.
CASKGANEKLFF
TGTGCCAGCAAAGGAGCGAATGAAAAACTGTTTTTT
>.|TRBV10-3|TRBJ2-7|TRBD2
CAISGGEGRYEQYF
TGTGCCATCAGTGGGGGGGAGGGCCGCTACGAGCAGTACTTC
>.|TRBV24-1|TRBJ2-3|TRBD1
CATSDPGQGASTDTQYF
TGTGCCACCAGTGACCCAGGACAGGGGGCTAGCACAGATACGCAGTATTTT
>.|TRBV5-6|TRBJ1-5|.
CASSFGQNQPQHF
TGTGCCAGCAGCTTTGGACAGAATCAGCCCCAGCATTTT
>once|TRBV9|TRBJ1-3|.
CASSVEQPISGNTIYF
TGTGCCAGCAGCGTAGAACAGCCTATCTCTGGAAACACCATATATTTT
>.|TRBV18|TRBJ1-1|.
CASSQANRNTEAFF
TGTGCCAGCTCACAGGCGAACAGGAACACTGAAGCTTTCTTT
>.|TRBV6-5|TRBJ2-2|.
CASIFRVNTGELFF
TGTGCCAGCATCTTCAGGGTTAACACCGGGGAGCTGTTTTTT
>.|TRBV7-9|TRBJ2-7|TRBD1
CASSNRTGVAYEQYF
TGTGCCAGCAGCAACCGGACAGGGGTGGCCTACGAGCAGTACTTC